This T cell receptor (beta chain) appears in the sequencing data of a study of blood T cell repertoires in COVID-19. The V end was cut by 1 base, the J end by 2 bases, with 6 bases between. The CDR3 is 14 residues long. Germline lookup yields CDR1 SGHTA and CDR2 FQGNSA. Data came from immunoSEQ multiplex PCR; TCRdb stores just in-frame clones and leaves some out. The sample lists about 150,000 clones; approximately 85% were seen once. The sequence came from a man in his sixties with COVID-19, enrolled during active disease. The chain carries TRBV7-2 and TRBJ1-5; D gene ambiguous. The sample was peripheral blood. DNA of the CDR3: TGTGCCAGCAGCTTAGTTCGGGGCAATCAGCCCCAGCATTTT. Translating it yields CASSLVRGNQPQHF.